The clone carrying this TCR beta chain was detected ten times or more. The antigen remains unidentified. This specimen comes from a study of T-cell reconstitution after alpha-beta-depleted transplantation in children. Whole-study findings and limits: The origin of alpha-beta T cells about two months after transplant was reportedly several hundred expanded graft clones.

V dropped 3 bases and J dropped 3 bases, with 6 bases sitting between them. There are 11 residues in the CDR3. Germline CDR1 is SQVTM and CDR2 is ANQGSEA. The TCRbeta library was prepared with unique molecular identifiers. TCRdb independently ran MiXCR on the PCR reads; one entry per CDR3 protein. Of around 580,000 distinct CDR3 sequences listed, roughly 24% are singletons. This TCR derives from a boy younger than two who had a stem cell transplant for acute myeloid leukemia, so the T cells may come from the graft donor. The sequencing used PBMCs, mostly from graft donor cells, collected 360 days after TCRalphabeta/CD19-depleted stem cell transplant. The rearrangement links TRBV29-1 to TRBJ2-7, with TRBD1 as a possible D gene (5 bases). Here the CDR3 reads CSVDDSYEQYF. For the CDR3, the DNA is TGCAGCGTTGACGACAGCTACGAGCAGTACTTC.